This TCR beta chain is from a study of T cell responses to AZD1222 COVID-19 vaccine. The study, taken as a whole, reports: The study sampled repertoires only after the peak T cell response. Spike was spanned by vaccine-associated CD4 TCRs, which were dominant at 160-218 and 743-854.

Libraries were prepared by immunoSEQ multiplex PCR; TCRdb keeps only in-frame clonotypes and omits some of them. Of around 130,000 clones listed, under 95% are singletons. The CDR3 loop spans 15 amino acids. The ends lost 4 bases at V and 5 bases at J; junction bases unmatched: 3. Germline CDR1 reads SGDLS; CDR2 reads YYNGEE. Comments on this clone: No antigen is known for it.

The sample was peripheral blood, taken 28 days after the second dose of the MenACWY control vaccine. The clonotype was recovered from an adult who received the MenACWY meningococcal vaccine as a control. The genes are TRBV9 and TRBJ2-2; 12 bases are shared with TRBD2. This CDR3 is CASSTTSGSTGELFF. CDR3 in DNA: TGTGCCAGCAGCACGACTAGCGGGAGTACCGGGGAGCTGTTTTTT.